This is a list of T cell receptor beta chains from one sample in a study of T cell responses to AZD1222 COVID-19 vaccine. The assay was immunoSEQ multiplex PCR, and TCRdb's table has in-frame clones only and misses some. The sample includes 75,000 to 95,000 clones, about 91% seen only once; the top ten take approximately 30%. The source material was peripheral blood, sampled 28 days after the second AZD1222 dose. The source is an adult who received the AZD1222 COVID-19 vaccine. Each CDR3 is given with its conserved first and last residue. A D gene is named only where the DNA matches it firmly. Where a row states a size, it is once, few, many or the class of an expanded clone; other rows omit it.

.	14	TRBV6-2/TRBV6-3	.	TRBJ2-1	CASSYGAGYNEQFF	TGTGCCAGCAGTTACGGGGCGGGTTACAATGAGCAGTTCTTC
.	14	TRBV28	.	TRBJ2-4	CASSAVGPKNIQYF	TGTGCCAGCAGTGCGGTGGGTCCCAAAAACATTCAGTACTTC
.	15	TRBV21-1	.	TRBJ1-1	CASSKGLEVEDEAFF	TGTGCCAGCAGCAAAGGCCTTGAGGTGGAGGATGAAGCTTTCTTT
.	14	TRBV19	.	TRBJ2-7	CASTADLSSYEQYF	TGTGCCAGTACCGCAGACTTGAGCTCCTACGAGCAGTACTTC
.	14	TRBV28	.	TRBJ2-7	CASSSYGYTYEQYF	TGTGCCAGCAGTTCCTACGGCTATACCTACGAGCAGTACTTC
.	14	TRBV28	.	TRBJ1-2	CASCIPGANYGYTF	TGTGCCAGCTGTATTCCAGGGGCAAACTATGGCTACACCTTC
once	15	TRBV5-6	TRBD1	TRBJ1-6	CASSLPGQGKSPLHF	TGTGCCAGCAGCTTACCGGGACAGGGGAAATCACCCCTCCACTTT
.	12	TRBV19	.	TRBJ1-5	CASSILQQPQHF	TGTGCCAGTAGTATATTACAGCAGCCCCAGCATTTT
.	18	TRBV11-2	.	TRBJ2-1	CASSPRGGVEGSYNEQFF	TGTGCCAGCAGCCCTCGAGGGGGAGTTGAAGGGTCCTACAATGAGCAGTTCTTC
.	14	TRBV27	.	TRBJ1-2	CASSSRTASYGYTF	TGTGCCAGCAGTTCCCGGACAGCAAGCTATGGCTACACCTTC
.	14	TRBV18	.	TRBJ2-3	CASSPSGLGDTQYF	TGTGCCAGCTCACCATCTGGTCTTGGCGATACGCAGTATTTT
.	14	TRBV7-2	.	TRBJ1-5	CASSLSLSNQPQHF	TGTGCCAGCAGCCTATCACTAAGCAATCAGCCCCAGCATTTT
.	15	TRBV6-5	.	TRBJ1-1	CASSYGGPPGAEAFF	TGTGCCAGCAGTTACGGGGGACCCCCGGGCGCTGAAGCTTTCTTT
.	15	TRBV11-2	TRBD2	TRBJ2-2	CASSFSGRGTGELFF	TGTGCCAGCAGCTTTAGCGGGAGGGGGACCGGGGAGCTGTTTTTT
.	18	TRBV19	TRBD1	TRBJ1-2	CASTHLGTGGPVVYGYTF	TGTGCCAGTACACACCTCGGGACAGGGGGACCGGTCGTCTATGGCTACACCTTC
.	14	TRBV9	.	TRBJ2-5	CASSGTGWQETQYF	TGTGCCAGCAGCGGCACAGGTTGGCAAGAGACCCAGTACTTC
once	17	TRBV15	.	TRBJ2-6	CATSRRELSSGANVLTF	TGTGCCACCAGCCGACGGGAACTAAGCTCTGGGGCCAACGTCCTGACTTTC
.	15	TRBV2	.	TRBJ2-1	CASSGFQGLYNEQFF	TGTGCCAGCAGTGGGTTTCAGGGGCTCTACAATGAGCAGTTCTTC
.	14	TRBV9	.	TRBJ2-1	CASSTGPIKSEQFF	TGTGCCAGCAGCACGGGACCGATTAAGAGTGAGCAGTTCTTC
.	17	TRBV9	TRBD1	TRBJ1-6	CASSTLPGQVYNSPLHF	TGTGCCAGCAGCACTCTGCCGGGACAGGTCTATAATTCACCCCTCCACTTT
once	13	TRBV28	.	TRBJ2-7	CASSLNRATEQYF	TGTGCCAGCAGTTTGAACAGGGCTACCGAGCAGTACTTC
.	14	TRBV28	.	TRBJ1-5	CASSLIGGIQPQHF	TGTGCCAGCAGTTTAATAGGGGGGATTCAGCCCCAGCATTTT
.	16	TRBV24-1	TRBD2	TRBJ2-7	CATSDLGSSGGYEQYF	TGTGCCACCAGTGATTTGGGTTCTAGCGGGGGGTACGAGCAGTACTTC
.	14	TRBV18	.	TRBJ1-1	CASSPQGSNTEAFF	TGTGCCAGCTCACCACAGGGATCGAACACTGAAGCTTTCTTT
.	12	TRBV29-1	.	TRBJ2-3	CSVEVATDTQYF	TGCAGCGTTGAAGTTGCCACAGATACGCAGTATTTT
.	14	TRBV30	TRBD2	TRBJ2-5	CAWSSGGAVETQYF	TGTGCCTGGAGTTCGGGAGGGGCCGTGGAGACCCAGTACTTC
.	15	TRBV7-9	.	TRBJ2-3	CASSLSRISTDTQYF	TGTGCCAGCAGCCTTAGCCGGATTAGCACAGATACGCAGTATTTT
.	17	TRBV5-4	TRBD2	TRBJ2-2	CASSKKSSGRTTGELFF	TGTGCCAGCAGCAAAAAAAGTAGCGGGAGGACCACCGGGGAGCTGTTTTTT
few	13	TRBV15	TRBD1	TRBJ2-3	CATSRPDRATQYF	TGTGCCACCAGCAGACCCGACAGGGCTACGCAGTATTTT
.	13	TRBV2	.	TRBJ2-7	CASSVDRTYEQYF	TGTGCCAGCAGTGTCGACAGGACCTACGAGCAGTACTTC
.	10	TRBV2	.	TRBJ1-2	CASSEPGRTF	TGTGCCAGCAGTGAGCCGGGTAGAACCTTC
.	13	TRBV28	.	TRBJ1-5	CASSQTGNQPQHF	TGTGCCAGCAGTCAGACAGGCAATCAGCCCCAGCATTTT
.	17	TRBV6-1	TRBD1	TRBJ1-1	CASSEAPLDRANTEAFF	TGTGCCAGCAGTGAAGCCCCCCTTGACAGGGCGAACACTGAAGCTTTCTTT
few	13	TRBV27	.	TRBJ1-2	CASGKPGVGGYTF	TGTGCCAGCGGGAAACCAGGGGTTGGCGGCTACACCTTC
.	17	TRBV4-2	.	TRBJ2-1	CASSQDPRGSGGNEQFF	TGTGCCAGCAGCCAAGATCCGAGAGGATCGGGCGGCAATGAGCAGTTCTTC
few	12	TRBV7-9	TRBD1	TRBJ2-7	CASSPTGYEQYF	TGTGCCAGCAGTCCGACAGGGTACGAGCAGTACTTC
once	13	TRBV13	.	TRBJ2-1	CASSSRDYNEQFF	TGTGCCAGCAGCTCTCGGGACTACAATGAGCAGTTCTTC
.	12	TRBV5-1	.	TRBJ1-2	CASSLSRDGYTF	TGCGCCAGCAGCCTAAGTAGAGACGGCTACACCTTC
.	15	TRBV7-2	.	TRBJ1-2	CASSLEARRYVGYTF	TGTGCCAGCAGCTTAGAGGCCAGGCGATACGTTGGCTACACCTTC
.	13	TRBV15	.	TRBJ2-7	CATSRLTSYEQYF	TGTGCCACCAGCAGGTTGACAAGCTACGAGCAGTACTTC